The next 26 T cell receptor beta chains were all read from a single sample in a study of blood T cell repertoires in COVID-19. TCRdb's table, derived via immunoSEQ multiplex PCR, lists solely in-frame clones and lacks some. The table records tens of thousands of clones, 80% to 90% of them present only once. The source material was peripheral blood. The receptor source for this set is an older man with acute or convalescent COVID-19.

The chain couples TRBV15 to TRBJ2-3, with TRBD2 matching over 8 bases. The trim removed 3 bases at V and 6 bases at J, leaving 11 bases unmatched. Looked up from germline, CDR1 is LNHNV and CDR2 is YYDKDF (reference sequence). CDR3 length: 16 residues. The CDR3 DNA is TGTGCCACCAGCAGTAGGAGCGGGAGCGTCAGTGATACGCAGTATTTT. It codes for CATSSRSGSVSDTQYF.

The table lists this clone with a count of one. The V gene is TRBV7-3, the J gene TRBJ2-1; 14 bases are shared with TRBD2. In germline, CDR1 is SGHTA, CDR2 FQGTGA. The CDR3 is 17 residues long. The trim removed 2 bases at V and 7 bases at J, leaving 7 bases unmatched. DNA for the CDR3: TGTGCCAGCAGCTTAGGGACTAGCGGGAGCTACGGAAATGAGCAGTTCTTC. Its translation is CASSLGTSGSYGNEQFF.

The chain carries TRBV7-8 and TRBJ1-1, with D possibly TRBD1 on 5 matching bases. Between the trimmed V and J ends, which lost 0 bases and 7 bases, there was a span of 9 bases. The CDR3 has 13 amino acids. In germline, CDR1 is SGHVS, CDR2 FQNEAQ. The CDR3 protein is CASSLALDNEAFF. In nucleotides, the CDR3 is TGTGCCAGCAGCTTAGCGTTGGACAATGAAGCTTTCTTT.

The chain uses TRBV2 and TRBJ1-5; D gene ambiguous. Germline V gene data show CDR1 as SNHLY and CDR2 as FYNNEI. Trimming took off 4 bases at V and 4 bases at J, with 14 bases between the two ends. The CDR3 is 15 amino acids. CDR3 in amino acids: CASSADSAGNQPQHF. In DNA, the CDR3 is TGTGCCAGCAGTGCCGACTCCGCGGGGAATCAGCCCCAGCATTTT.

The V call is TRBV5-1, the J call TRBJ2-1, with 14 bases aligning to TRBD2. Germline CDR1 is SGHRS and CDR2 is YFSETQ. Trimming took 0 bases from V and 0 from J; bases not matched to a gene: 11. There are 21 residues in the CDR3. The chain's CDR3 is CASSLVSPGLAGDSSYNEQFF. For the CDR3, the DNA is TGCGCCAGCAGCTTGGTAAGCCCGGGACTAGCGGGAGATTCCTCCTACAATGAGCAGTTCTTC.

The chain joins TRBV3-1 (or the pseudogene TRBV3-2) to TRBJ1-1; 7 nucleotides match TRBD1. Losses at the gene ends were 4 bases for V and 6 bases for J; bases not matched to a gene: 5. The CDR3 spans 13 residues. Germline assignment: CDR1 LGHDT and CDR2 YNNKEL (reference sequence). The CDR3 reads CASSLQGTAEAFF. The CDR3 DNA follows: TGTGCCAGCAGCCTACAGGGGACCGCTGAAGCTTTCTTT.

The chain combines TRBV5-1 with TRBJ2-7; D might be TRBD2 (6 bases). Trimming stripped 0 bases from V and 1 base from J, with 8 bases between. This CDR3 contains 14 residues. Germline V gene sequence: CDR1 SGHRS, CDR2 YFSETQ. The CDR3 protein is CASSLAAGSYEQYF. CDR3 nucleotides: TGCGCCAGCAGCTTGGCCGCGGGGTCCTACGAGCAGTACTTC.

CDR3 amino acids: CASSPGDHYGYTF. DNA of the CDR3: TGTGCCAGCAGTCCCGGGGATCACTATGGCTACACCTTC. V usage is TRBV28 and J usage is TRBJ1-2; D unresolved. The CDR3 totals 13 residues. Germline V gene data show CDR1 as MDHEN and CDR2 as SYDVKM. Trimming cost V 5 bases and J 3 bases, with 10 bases left between them.

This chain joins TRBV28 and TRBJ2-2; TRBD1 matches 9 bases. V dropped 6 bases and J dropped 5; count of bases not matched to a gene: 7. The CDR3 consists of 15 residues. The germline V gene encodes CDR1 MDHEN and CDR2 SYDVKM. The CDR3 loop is CASRGQTGGTGELFF. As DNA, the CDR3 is TGTGCCAGCAGGGGACAGACAGGGGGAACCGGGGAGCTGTTTTTT.

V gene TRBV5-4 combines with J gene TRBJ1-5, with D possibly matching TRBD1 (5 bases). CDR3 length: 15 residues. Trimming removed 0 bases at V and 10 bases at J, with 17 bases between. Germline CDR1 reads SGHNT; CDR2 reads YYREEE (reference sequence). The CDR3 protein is CASSLGGGSPHPQHF. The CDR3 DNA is TGTGCCAGCAGCTTGGGCGGGGGTTCACCCCACCCCCAGCATTTT.

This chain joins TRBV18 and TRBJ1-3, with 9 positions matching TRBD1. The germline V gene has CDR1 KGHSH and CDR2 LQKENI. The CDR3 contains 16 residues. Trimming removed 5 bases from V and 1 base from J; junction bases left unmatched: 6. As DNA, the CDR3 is TGTGCCAGCTCAAGTTCCGGGACAGGGTCTGGAAACACCATATATTTT. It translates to CASSSSGTGSGNTIYF.

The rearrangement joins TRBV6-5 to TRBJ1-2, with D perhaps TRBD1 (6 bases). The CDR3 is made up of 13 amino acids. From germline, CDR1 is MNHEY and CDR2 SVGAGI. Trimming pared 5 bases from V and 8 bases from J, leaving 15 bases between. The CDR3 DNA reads TGTGCCAGCAGTAAGGACAGAAACGACGGCTACACCTTC. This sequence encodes CASSKDRNDGYTF.

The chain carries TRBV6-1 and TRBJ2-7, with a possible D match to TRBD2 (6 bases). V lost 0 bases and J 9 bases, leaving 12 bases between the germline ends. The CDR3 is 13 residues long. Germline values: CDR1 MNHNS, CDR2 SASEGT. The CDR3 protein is CASSEARGVVQYF. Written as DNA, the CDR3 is TGTGCCAGCAGTGAAGCGCGCGGGGTAGTGCAGTACTTC.

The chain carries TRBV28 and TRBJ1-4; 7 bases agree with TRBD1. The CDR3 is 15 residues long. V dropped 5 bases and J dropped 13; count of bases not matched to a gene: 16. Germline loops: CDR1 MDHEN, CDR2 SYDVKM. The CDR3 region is CASSAPDRTWKRLFF. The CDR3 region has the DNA TGTGCCAGCAGTGCTCCGGACAGGACCTGGAAGAGACTGTTTTTT.

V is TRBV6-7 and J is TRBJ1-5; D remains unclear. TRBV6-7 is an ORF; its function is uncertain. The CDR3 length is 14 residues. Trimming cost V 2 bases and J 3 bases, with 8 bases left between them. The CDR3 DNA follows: TGTGCCAGCAGTTACCCTGGGCCCAATCAGCCCCAGCATTTT. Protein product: CASSYPGPNQPQHF.

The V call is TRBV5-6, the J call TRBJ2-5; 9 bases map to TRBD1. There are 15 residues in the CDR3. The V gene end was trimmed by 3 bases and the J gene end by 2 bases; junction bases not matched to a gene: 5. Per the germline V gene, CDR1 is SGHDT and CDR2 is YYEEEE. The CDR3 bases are TGTGCCAGCAGCTCCGGGACAGGGTTACAAGAGACCCAGTACTTC. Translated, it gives CASSSGTGLQETQYF.

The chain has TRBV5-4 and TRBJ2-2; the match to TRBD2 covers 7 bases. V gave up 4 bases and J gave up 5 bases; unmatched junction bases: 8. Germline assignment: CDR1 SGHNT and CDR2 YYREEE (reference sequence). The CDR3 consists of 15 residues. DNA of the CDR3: TGTGCCAGCAGCACGGGGACTATATATACCGGGGAGCTGTTTTTT. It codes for CASSTGTIYTGELFF.

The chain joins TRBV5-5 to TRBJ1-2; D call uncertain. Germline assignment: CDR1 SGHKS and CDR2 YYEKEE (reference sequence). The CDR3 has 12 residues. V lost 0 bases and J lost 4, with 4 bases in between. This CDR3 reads CASSLGSYGYTF. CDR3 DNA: TGTGCCAGCAGCTTGGGCAGCTATGGCTACACCTTC.

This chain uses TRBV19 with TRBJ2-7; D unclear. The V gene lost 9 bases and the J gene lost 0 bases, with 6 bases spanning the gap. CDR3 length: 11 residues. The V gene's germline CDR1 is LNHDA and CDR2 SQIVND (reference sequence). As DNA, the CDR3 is TGTGCCAGCTCAGGCTCCTACGAGCAGTACTTC. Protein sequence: CASSGSYEQYF.

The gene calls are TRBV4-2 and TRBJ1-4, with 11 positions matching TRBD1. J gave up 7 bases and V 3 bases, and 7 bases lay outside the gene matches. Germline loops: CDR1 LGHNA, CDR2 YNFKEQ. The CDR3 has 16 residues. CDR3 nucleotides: TGTGCCAGCAGCCAGGGACAGGGGGTCATCGGTGAAAAACTGTTTTTT. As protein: CASSQGQGVIGEKLFF.

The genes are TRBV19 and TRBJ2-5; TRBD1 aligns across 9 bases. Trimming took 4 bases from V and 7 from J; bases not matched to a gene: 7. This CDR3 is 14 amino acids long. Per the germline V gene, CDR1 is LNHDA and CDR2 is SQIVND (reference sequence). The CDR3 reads CASSTPGQGVTQYF. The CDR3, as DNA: TGTGCCAGTAGTACGCCGGGACAGGGTGTGACCCAGTACTTC. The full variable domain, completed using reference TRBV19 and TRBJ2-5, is DGGITQSPKYLFRKEGQNVTLSCEQNLNHDAMYWYRQDPGQGLRLIYYSQIVNDFQKGDIAEGYSVSREKKESFPLTVTSAQKNPTAFYLCASSTPGQGVTQYFGPGTRLLVL.

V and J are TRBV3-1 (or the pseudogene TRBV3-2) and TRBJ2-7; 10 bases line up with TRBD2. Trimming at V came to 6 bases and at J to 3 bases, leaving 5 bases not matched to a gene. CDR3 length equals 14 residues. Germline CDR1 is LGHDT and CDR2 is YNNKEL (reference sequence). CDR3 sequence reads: CASSPLAGDYEQYF. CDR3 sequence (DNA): TGTGCCAGCAGTCCTCTAGCGGGAGACTACGAGCAGTACTTC.

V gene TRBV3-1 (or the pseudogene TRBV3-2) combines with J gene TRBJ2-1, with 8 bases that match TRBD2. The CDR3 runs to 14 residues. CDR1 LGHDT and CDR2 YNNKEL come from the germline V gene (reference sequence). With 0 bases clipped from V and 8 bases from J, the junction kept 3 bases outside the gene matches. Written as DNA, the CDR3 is TGTGCCAGCAGCCAAGAAGGACTAGCCCATGAGCAGTTCTTC. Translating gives CASSQEGLAHEQFF.

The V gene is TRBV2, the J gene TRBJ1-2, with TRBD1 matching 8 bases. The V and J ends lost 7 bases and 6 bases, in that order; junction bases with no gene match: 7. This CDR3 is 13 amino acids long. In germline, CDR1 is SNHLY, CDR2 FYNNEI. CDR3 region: CASTPDRVNGYTF. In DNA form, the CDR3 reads TGTGCCAGCACGCCGGACAGGGTGAATGGCTACACCTTC.

The CDR3 DNA is TGTGCCAGCAGCGCCACTAGCACAGATACGCAGTATTTT. As protein: CASSATSTDTQYF. This rearrangement joins TRBV9 to TRBJ2-3; D is uncertain. Looked up from germline, CDR1 is SGDLS and CDR2 is YYNGEE. There are 13 residues in the CDR3. V was cut by 3 bases and J by 0 bases, with 5 bases left in between.

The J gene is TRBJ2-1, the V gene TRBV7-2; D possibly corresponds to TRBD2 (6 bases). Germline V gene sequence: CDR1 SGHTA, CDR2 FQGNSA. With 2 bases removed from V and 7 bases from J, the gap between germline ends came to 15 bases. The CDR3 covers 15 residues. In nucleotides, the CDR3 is TGTGCCAGCAGCTTACGAGCGGGTATGTGGAATGAGCAGTTCTTC. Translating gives CASSLRAGMWNEQFF.